This TCR beta chain came from a study of cytomegalovirus exposure and HLA in healthy donors. The wider study: Genotyping showed 81% of almost 400 donors falling in the Caucasian-associated ancestry cluster.

Looked up from germline, CDR1 is MNHEY and CDR2 is SVGAGI. The CDR3 runs 15 residues. V dropped 6 bases and J dropped 1; count of bases not matched to a gene: 9. The primer mix had 60 Vbeta and 13 Jbeta primers. As originally analysed: Unique TCR beta chains totaled roughly 80 million in a later count, with roughly 12 million of them shared. Repertoires were generated with immunoSEQ multiplex PCR, while TCRdb's copy carries only in-frame clones and drops some. From that table come the V and J calls and clone size; the DNA was used to work out D and trimming. This sample carries over 200,000 clones, 85% of them seen once, and the ten largest clones take 1% to 1.5%.

The receptor comes from a human donor in good health. The sample comprised PBMCs. The chain employs TRBV6-5 and TRBJ2-7; TRBD1 matches 7 bases. CDR3 bases: TGTGCCAGCAGACCCGCGGCAGGGGGTTCCTACGAGCAGTACTTC. Its protein is CASRPAAGGSYEQYF.